This passage covers 15 T cell receptor beta chains from one sample sequenced in a study of regulatory T cells in long-lasting Graves disease. Time point: newly diagnosed GD, antithyroid drugs for less than 3 months. Generation of the TCR library employed RNA extracted from PBMCs. Library construction for TCR beta used iRepertoire HTBI primers and Arm-PCR of CDR3 regions. One entry per CDR3 protein results from TCRdb running MiXCR on the multiplex PCR reads. This sample has about 620,000 distinct CDR3 sequences, with about 15% found just once. A further study also used this sample, focusing on T cells in Graves' hyperthyroidism and ophthalmopathy.

The sequencing here drew on peripheral blood mononuclear cells (PBMCs), taken at new diagnosis, from a patient treated with antithyroid drugs. The receptors originated from a woman in her twenties or thirties with Graves disease.

The chain is built from TRBV24-1 and TRBJ2-5, with TRBD1 as a possible D gene (7 bases). Between the trimmed V and J ends, which lost 7 bases and 3 bases, there was a span of 14 bases. Germline CDR1 reads KGHDR; CDR2 reads SFDVKD. CDR3 length equals 14 residues. The CDR3 sequence: CATRRAGTEETQYF. CDR3 nucleotide sequence: TGTGCCACCAGGAGGGCGGGGACAGAAGAGACCCAGTACTTC.

The V call is TRBV18, the J call TRBJ2-7; D is undetermined. The CDR3 runs to 13 residues. Trimming removed 3 bases at V and 5 bases at J, with 11 bases between. The germline V gene encodes CDR1 KGHSH and CDR2 LQKENI. The CDR3 region is CASSPTPRNEQYF. CDR3 bases: TGTGCCAGCTCACCCACCCCCAGGAACGAGCAGTACTTC. The full variable domain, rest sourced from reference TRBV18 and TRBJ2-7, is NAGVMQNPRHLVRRRGQEARLRCSPMKGHSHVYWYRQLPEEGLKFMVYLQKENIIDESGMPKERFSAEFPKEGPSILRIQQVVRGDSAAYFCASSPTPRNEQYFGPGTRLTVT.

The sample holds a few counts of this clonotype. The rearrangement joins TRBV2 to TRBJ1-1; D is unclear. The CDR3 is 13 amino acids. The V and J ends lost 5 bases and 5 bases respectively, with 12 bases between them. Germline CDR1 and CDR2: SNHLY and FYNNEI. The CDR3 nucleotides read TGTGCCAGCAGTATCGGCGTAACAACTGAAGCTTTCTTT. Protein: CASSIGVTTEAFF.

About this clonotype: A much bigger clone sits one base away, suggesting this may be a read error. This chain links TRBV12-3 or TRBV12-4 with TRBJ2-7; TRBD1 agrees at 12 bases. This CDR3 is built from 16 residues. The CDR3 bases are TGTGCCAGCAGTTACCCCGGGACAGGGGGCTCCTATGAGCAGTACTTC. This encodes CASSYPGTGGSYEQYF.

This clonotype was detected many times. The chain is built from TRBV11-2 and TRBJ2-2; D gene uncertain. Germline V lookup: CDR1 SGHAT, CDR2 FQNNGV. The length of the CDR3 is 14 residues. The germline V and J ends were trimmed by 0 bases and 6 bases, with 8 bases remaining between them. The CDR3 sequence is CASSLERLSGELFF. The CDR3 DNA follows: TGTGCCAGCAGCTTAGAGAGGTTATCCGGGGAGCTGTTTTTT.

The rearrangement uses TRBV7-9 and TRBJ1-6; perhaps TRBD1 as D (5 bases). Trimming removed 4 bases from V and 8 bases from J, with 12 bases in between. The CDR3 totals 14 residues. Germline V gene lookup returns CDR1 SEHNR and CDR2 FQNEAQ (reference sequence). The CDR3 sequence: CASSSGLGDSPLHF. The CDR3 DNA reads as TGTGCCAGCAGCTCCGGACTGGGGGATTCACCCCTCCACTTT.

The chain couples TRBV29-1 to TRBJ1-4, with 8 bases that match TRBD1. CDR3 length: 11 amino acids. J was trimmed by 11 bases and V by 6 bases; bases with no gene match: 5. Per the germline V gene, CDR1 is SQVTM and CDR2 is ANQGSEA. CDR3 coding DNA: TGCAGCGTACCAGGGGGCGAGAAACTGTTTTTT. It translates to CSVPGGEKLFF.

The genes are TRBV2 and TRBJ1-2; the D gene is possibly TRBD1 (6 bases). CDR3 length: 12 amino acids. Germline CDR1 SNHLY, CDR2 FYNNEI. Trimming left V 7 bases short and J 4 bases short, with 10 bases between. CDR3 coding DNA: TGTGCCAGCAAACGGACAGCCTATGGCTACACCTTC. Translating it yields CASKRTAYGYTF.

About this clonotype itself: This may be a read error, as it is one base from a much larger clone. The chain's CDR3 is CASSFRAGGPSPLHF. The CDR3 coding sequence is TGTGCCAGCAGTTTCCGAGCAGGGGGCCCTTCACCCCTCCACTTT. The V gene is TRBV12-3 or TRBV12-4, the J gene TRBJ1-6, with 8 bases lining up with TRBD1. The V gene end was trimmed by 3 bases and the J gene end by 9 bases; junction bases not matched to a gene: 7. The CDR3 runs to 15 residues.

Turning to this clonotype: A junction end diverges from the germline sequence, so it may reflect a read error. The chain combines TRBV11-2 with TRBJ2-7, with 8 bases matching TRBD2. The length of the CDR3 is 15 residues. Germline V lookup: CDR1 SGHAT, CDR2 FQNNGV. CDR3 bases: TGTGTCAGCAGTTTACTTACTAGCGGTGTCTACGAGCAGTACTTC. Amino acid sequence: CVSSLLTSGVYEQYF. The full variable domain, in which reference TRBV11-2 and TRBJ2-7 provide the parts outside the CDR3, is EAGVAQSPRYKIIEKRQSVAFWCNPISGHATLYWYQQILGQGPKLLIQFQNNGVVDDSQLPKDRFSAERLKGVDSTLKIQPAKLEDSAVYLCVSSLLTSGVYEQYFGPGTRLTVT.

About this clonotype itself: At one of its ends the junction is not consistent with the germline gene, which may arise from a read error. The chain couples TRBV19 to TRBJ2-1; D remains unclear. The CDR3 loop spans 15 amino acids. CDR1 and CDR2 from the germline V gene are LNHDA and SQIVND (reference sequence). This chain's CDR3 is CASSIDPTGWNEQFF. CDR3 nucleotide sequence: TGTGCCAGTAGCATAGATCCAACTGGTTGGAATGAGCAGTTCTTC.

This clonotype was counted only a few times. The chain carries TRBV15 and TRBJ2-1; TRBD2 matches 7 bases. The CDR3 has 18 amino acids. J lost 9 bases, V lost 3 bases, and 20 bases had no gene match. Germline V gene sequence: CDR1 LNHNV, CDR2 YYDKDF (reference sequence). CDR3 residues: CATSSILTLADNGGEQFF. The CDR3 bases are TGTGCCACCAGCAGTATACTTACTCTAGCGGATAACGGGGGTGAGCAGTTCTTC.

At least ten counts were recorded for this clonotype. The CDR3 DNA follows: TGCAGTGCTAGAGATCTGGCGGGCAAGTCCTACGAGCAGTACTTC. This translates into CSARDLAGKSYEQYF. The chain carries TRBV20-1 and TRBJ2-7; weak D call: TRBD2 (5 bases). Trimming took off 0 bases at V and 1 base at J, with 13 bases between the two ends. The germline CDR1 and CDR2 sequences are DFQATT and SNEGSKA (reference sequence). The CDR3 is 15 residues long.

The chain recombines TRBV18 with TRBJ2-3; 7 bases align to TRBD1. The J call may be in error: the DNA end matches TRBJ2-5 better. Germline loops: CDR1 KGHSH, CDR2 LQKENI. The CDR3 contains 14 residues. CDR3 loop: CASSAGTAWGTQYF. CDR3 nucleotide sequence: TGTGCCAGCTCAGCCGGGACAGCGTGGGGGACCCAGTACTTC.

This clonotype was detected a few times. The chain employs TRBV20-1 and TRBJ1-2; D perhaps matches TRBD1 (5 bases). Germline values: CDR1 DFQATT, CDR2 SNEGSKA (reference sequence). CDR3 length: 11 amino acids. V was cut by 7 bases and J by 3 bases, with 9 bases left in between. CDR3 in amino acids: CSGDPDYGYTF. In DNA form, the CDR3 reads TGCAGTGGGGACCCGGACTATGGCTACACCTTC.